The present T cell receptor beta chain was sequenced within a study of cytomegalovirus exposure and HLA in healthy donors (dated by TCRdb to about 2017). About the full investigation: In an earlier analysis of 587 of the donors, 276 Gb of sequence data and just under 120 million unique TCR beta sequences from about 190 million T cells were reported. About 280 gigabases of sequencing data and 75 million to 85 million unique TCR sequences made up an early release that covered 500 to 700 HLA-typed donors. Of the roughly 410 genotyped donors, approximately 81% were placed in the genetic ancestry cluster associated with self-reported Caucasian donors. The study aimed to test whether signatures of past pathogen exposure could be identified by cataloging public T cell receptors. Using immunosequencing, the study profiled T cell repertoires from about 610 subjects and related those repertoires to cytomegalovirus serostatus. A separate validation cohort of over 95 different subjects was used in addition to the approximately 640-subject first cohort. The study combined high-throughput TCR immunosequencing, statistical association of individual TCRs with disease status, and machine learning to predict cytomegalovirus infection status. A later analysis re-examined previously published TCR beta repertoires from just over 650 donors and added high-resolution HLA genotyping to investigate patterns of TCR occurrence. In the later analysis, no new phenotypic data were used to find candidate immune exposures; instead, reliance was placed on TCR beta sequences and their occurrence across donors. In an earlier analysis of 500 to 650 of the donors, high-throughput TCR beta sequencing was used to judge whether each TCR beta V gene segment behaved as functional or pseudogenic. Donor age, sex, ethnicity and CMV serostatus were collected together with the repertoire data. In a later genetic analysis, genome-wide SNP genotypes for about 55% of the roughly 670 donors were used, and that subset was treated as a discovery cohort. All discovery cohort repertoires had been generated on a single sequencing platform. Class I and class II HLA loci were covered by the typing at four-digit resolution. Typing coverage varied by locus: roughly 620-640 donors for A, B, C, DRB1 and DQB1; roughly 560 for DQA1; more than 600 for DPA1; approximately 470 for DPB1. Roughly five DR-DQ haplotypes were handled as single units for association and clustering, since linkage in the cohort was strong. Among 350 to 400 genotyped donors of the cohort, an average of approximately 240,000 unique TCR beta nucleotide sequences were sequenced per donor, around 20% of them non-productive. Overall study outcomes, separate from this receptor: The classifier was reported to diagnose cytomegalovirus status with high specificity and sensitivity in both the original cohort and the validation cohort. A later analysis found that HLA-associated TCR beta chains were more clonally expanded and had lower generation probabilities than equally common non-associated chains. A further reported finding was that TCR beta sequences accurately predicted the HLA-A and HLA-B alleles for most subjects in the first cohort. In an earlier analysis of some 500 of the donors, most TCR beta V segments appeared in productive rearrangements about 87% or about 30% of the time, broadly matching IMGT annotations. At a false discovery rate of 0.05, a later analysis linked some 17,000 TCR beta sequences to specific HLA alleles. A later analysis reported that several top co-occurrence clusters appeared linked to parvovirus B19, influenza, CMV and Epstein-Barr virus. In a later genetic analysis, fewer N-insertions in productive TCRs were reported among donors in an Asian-associated ancestry cluster than the 666-donor mean. The cohort was sequenced for TCR beta chains only, and without alpha or paired-chain data the features that could be detected were limited. According to a later analysis, most CMV-associated TCR beta chains appeared to be HLA-restricted, and the HLA associations seemed to be driven largely by CMV exposure. Linkage disequilibrium might explain the correlated functional status among segregating V segments, but an unknown experimental factor could not be ruled out. Because counts were too low, around 17 rarely observed V segments, including chromosome 9 orphons, were left out of the earlier analysis of over 550 of the donors. Because some donors lacked HLA typing at each locus, the association tests relied only on the typed subset. Presence/absence analyses assumed roughly uniform sequencing depth across donors, an assumption that may not hold. In vitro tests confirmed that three of the cytomegalovirus-associated TCR beta chains recognize cytomegalovirus antigens. An association between a missense DCLRE1C variant and V-gene and J-gene trimming of TCR beta chains was found in a later genetic analysis and replicated in an independent cohort. Because the 87-base-pair reads could not distinguish some IMGT-functional V segments, including TRBV6-2 and TRBV6-3, those segments were excluded. In a later analysis, the rate of TCR association differed among HLA loci, with DRB1 alleles having the most associated TCRs and HLA-C alleles having the fewest. The authors suggested that the approach could potentially be generalized to other disease states and immunological phenotypes. Across donors, most TCR sequences were observed very rarely, whereas some public TCRs were present in many individuals. Assigning TCR associations to individual alleles was difficult when HLA alleles, especially DR and DQ, strongly co-occurred. Immune exposure information for the cohort was limited to CMV serostatus. The sequencing pipeline was judged likely to have produced a cluster of highly shared sequence variants as a technical artifact. The study gave a list of around 170 TCR beta chains associated with cytomegalovirus.

The cohort was made up of 666 healthy bone marrow donors. Cohort members were all nominally healthy when sampled, although unrecorded immune exposures were likely present. The donor tested CMV seronegative and was one of the 352 seronegative cohort members. A peripheral blood sample was provided by each donor, and peripheral blood mononuclear cells were used for TCR beta sequencing. The Qiagen DNeasy Blood Extraction Kit was used to extract genomic DNA from the blood cell samples. The library was generated by the immunoSEQ multiplex PCR assay. A mixture of 60 forward primers for TCR Vbeta segments and 13 reverse primers for TCR Jbeta segments was used in the multiplex PCR. A multiplex PCR assay on genomic DNA amplified the CDR3 region of rearranged TCR beta genes. The Illumina HiSeq System was used to sequence the amplified TCR beta libraries as 87-base-pair reads. Concerning the study's data processing: In a later analysis, tens of millions of unique TCR beta chains were counted across the roughly 610 repertoires, and about 10 million of these chains were shared by at least two donors. To remove PCR and sequencing errors, raw reads were error-corrected and collapsed into unique sequences using a nearest-neighbor algorithm that merged closely related sequences. CDR3 sequences were aligned to IMGT reference sequences to assign V, D and J gene segments. For a sequence to be retained, a match of at least six nucleotides was required to both a V gene segment and a J gene segment. Rearrangements were called productive when the CDR3 lacked stop codons and stayed in frame with V and J; all others were non-productive. CDR3 was defined according to IMGT convention as the region running from the second conserved V-encoded cysteine to the conserved J-encoded phenylalanine. Sequences without an unambiguous match to a single V gene segment were excluded from the earlier analysis of about 640 of the donors. An earlier analysis of 587 of the donors called V segments functional above 56.7% productive rearrangements and segregating when the between-donor standard deviation exceeded 5%. A statistical classification framework was built for diagnosing cytomegalovirus status from the catalog of TCR beta chain sequences. In a later analysis, V and J genes were assigned by comparing TCR nucleotide sequences against IMGT/GENE-DB human TR gene sequences. Using the TCRdist pipeline, a later analysis assigned CDR3 sequences along with most-parsimonious VDJ recombination scenarios. In a later analysis, each TCR beta chain was defined by its CDR3 amino acid sequence together with its V-gene family, and reads lacking a unique V-gene family were excluded. In a later analysis, some 600 highly shared, low-generation-probability nucleotide sequences were removed to address suspected cross-contamination and a sequencing artifact. A later analysis calculated a clonal expansion index for each public chain from normalized within-repertoire ranks of inferred template counts. A later analysis computed generation probabilities with a VDJ recombination model fitted to out-of-frame rearrangements, and checked the results against IGoR. A later analysis scored TCR-TCR, TCR-HLA and TCR-CMV co-occurrence with hypergeometric tests, applying a repertoire-size bias correction to TCR pairs. In a later analysis, false discovery rates were estimated by permuting HLA or CMV assignments 20 times. In a later analysis, co-occurring TCRs were grouped with DBSCAN, and TCRdist sequence similarity was added when clustering was performed within HLA-allele-positive subsets. Repertoires with fewer than 30,000 or more than 120,000 public chains were left out of co-occurrence clustering, as were a handful of repertoires with anomalous nucleotide sharing. Here the immuneACCESS table is served through TCRdb, limited to in-frame sequences with V and J called. Missing clones are a known gap in these copies; in checked studies unresolved V genes cover under half, and the rest lacks a known reason. The V and J calls and the clone size are those of that table, but D and trimming were determined from the DNA. The sample has more than 85,000 clones on record, about 70% of them singletons. In total, the top ten clones hold roughly 3.2% of the sample.

CDR1 and CDR2 are read off the germline V gene as MGHDK and SYGVNS. The CDR3 holds 16 amino acids from the cysteine to the phenylalanine. This entry keeps only the CDR3 DNA: 48 bases, framed from base 1. Of note for this clone: The antigen it recognizes is unknown. Germline is not matched at one junction end, which may reflect a read error.

The V and J genes are TRBV25-1 and TRBJ2-6, and perhaps TRBD1 as D gene, on 6 matching bases. This receptor was identified in a man aged 25-45 years in good health and CMV-seronegative. Material: PBMCs. The encoded CDR3 is CASSENRASGANGLTF. The DNA sequence is given as TGTGCCAGCAGTGAAAACAGGGCCTCTGGGGCCAACGGCCTGACTTTC.